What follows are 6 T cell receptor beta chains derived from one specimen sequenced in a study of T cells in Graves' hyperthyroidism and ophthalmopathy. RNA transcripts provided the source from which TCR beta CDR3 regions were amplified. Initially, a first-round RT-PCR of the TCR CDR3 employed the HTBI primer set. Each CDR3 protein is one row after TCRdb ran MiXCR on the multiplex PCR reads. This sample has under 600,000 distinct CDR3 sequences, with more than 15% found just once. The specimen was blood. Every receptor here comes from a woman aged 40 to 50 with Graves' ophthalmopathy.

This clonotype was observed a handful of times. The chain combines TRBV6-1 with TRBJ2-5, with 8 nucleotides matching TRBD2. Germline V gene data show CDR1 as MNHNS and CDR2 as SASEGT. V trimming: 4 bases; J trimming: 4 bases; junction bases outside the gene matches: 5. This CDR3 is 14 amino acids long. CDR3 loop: CASSVQLAAETQYF. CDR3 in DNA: TGTGCCAGCAGTGTTCAACTAGCGGCAGAGACCCAGTACTTC.

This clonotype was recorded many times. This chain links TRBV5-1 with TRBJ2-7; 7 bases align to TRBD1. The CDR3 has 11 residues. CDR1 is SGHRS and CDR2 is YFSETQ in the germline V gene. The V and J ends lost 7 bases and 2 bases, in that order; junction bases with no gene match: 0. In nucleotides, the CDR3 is TGCGCCAGCCAGGGGGCCTACGAGCAGTACTTC. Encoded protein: CASQGAYEQYF. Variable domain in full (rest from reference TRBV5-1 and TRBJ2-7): KAGVTQTPRYLIKTRGQQVTLSCSPISGHRSVSWYQQTPGQGLQFLFEYFSETQRNKGNFPGRFSGRQFSNSRSEMNVSTLELGDSALYLCASQGAYEQYFGPGTRLTVT.

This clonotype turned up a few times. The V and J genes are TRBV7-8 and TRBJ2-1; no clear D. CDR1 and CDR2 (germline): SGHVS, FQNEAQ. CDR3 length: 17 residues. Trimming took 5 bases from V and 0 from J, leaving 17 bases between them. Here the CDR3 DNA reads TGTGCCAGCAGCCGACTGTTAGCCTCTAGCTCCTACAATGAGCAGTTCTTC. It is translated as CASSRLLASSSYNEQFF.

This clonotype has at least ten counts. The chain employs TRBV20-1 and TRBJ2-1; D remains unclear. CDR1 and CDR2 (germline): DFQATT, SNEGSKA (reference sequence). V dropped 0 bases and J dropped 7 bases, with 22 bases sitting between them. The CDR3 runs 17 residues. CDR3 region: CSARDRIRVTSRNEQFF. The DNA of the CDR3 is TGCAGTGCTAGAGATCGCATTAGGGTGACTTCCCGGAATGAGCAGTTCTTC.

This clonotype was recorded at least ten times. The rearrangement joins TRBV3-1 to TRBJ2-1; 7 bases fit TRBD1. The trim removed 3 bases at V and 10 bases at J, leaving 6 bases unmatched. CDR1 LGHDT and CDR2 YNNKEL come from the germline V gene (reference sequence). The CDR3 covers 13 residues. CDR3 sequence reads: CASSQMTGSEQFF. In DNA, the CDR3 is TGTGCCAGCAGCCAGATGACAGGGTCGGAGCAGTTCTTC.

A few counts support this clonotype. CDR3 DNA sequence: TGCGCCAGCAGCCAAGGGGTGAGCACCTACAATGAGCAGTTCTTC. Protein: CASSQGVSTYNEQFF. V usage is TRBV4-1 and J usage is TRBJ2-1, with D uncertain. The CDR3 contains 15 residues. Germline V gives CDR1 MGHRA, CDR2 YSYEKL. Trimming stripped 1 base from V and 2 bases from J, with 9 bases between.